This is a list of T cell receptor beta chains from one sample in a study of blood T cell repertoires in COVID-19. The repertoire was sequenced with immunoSEQ multiplex PCR; TCRdb's copy has only in-frame clones and lacks some. The sample shows 95,000 to 150,000 clones, 70% to 85% of them seen only once. Sequenced sample: peripheral blood. Every receptor here comes from a woman aged 65 to 85 with acute or convalescent COVID-19. Each CDR3 is given with its conserved first and last residue. Fields, in order: D gene, CDR3 length, J gene, clone size, V gene, CDR3 DNA, CDR3 protein. D genes are given only for firm matches. Some rows mark clone size as missing; the rest say once, few, many or name a class of expanded clone.

>TRBD1|14|TRBJ2-5|NA|TRBV20-1
TGCAGTGCTAGTAATCCAGGGGGCTATGAGACCCAGTACTTC
CSASNPGGYETQYF
>TRBD1|14|TRBJ2-7|NA|TRBV5-6
TGTGCCAGCAGCTGGGGACAGGGTGAATACGAGCAGTACTTC
CASSWGQGEYEQYF
>TRBD2|18|TRBJ2-3|NA|TRBV24-1
TGTGCCTCATCTCCGGGACTAGCGGGGCGGAGTAGCACAGATACGCAGTATTTT
CASSPGLAGRSSTDTQYF
>NA|13|TRBJ1-5|NA|TRBV19
TGTGCCAGTAGTATGAGTAGCAATCAGCCCCAGCATTTT
CASSMSSNQPQHF
>TRBD1|14|TRBJ1-4|NA|TRBV19
TGTGCCAGTCGCCCCGGGACAGGGCGCGAAAAACTGTTTTTT
CASRPGTGREKLFF
>NA|16|TRBJ1-3|few|TRBV30
TGTGCCTGGAGTGCCCTAGGACAGTACTCTGGAAACACCATATATTTT
CAWSALGQYSGNTIYF
>TRBD1|15|TRBJ1-1|NA|TRBV19
TGTGCCAGTAGAACGGACGGGACAGGGAATACTGAAGCTTTCTTT
CASRTDGTGNTEAFF
>NA|13|TRBJ1-1|NA|TRBV15
TGTGCCACCAGCAGAGATTTCAGGGCGCGAGCTTTCTTT
CATSRDFRARAFF
>TRBD1|21|TRBJ2-3|NA|TRBV19
TGTGCCAGTAGTATTCGGTTCTTCTTATTCCGGGACAGGGGTCGCACAGATACGCAGTATTTT
CASSIRFFLFRDRGRTDTQYF
>TRBD2|16|TRBJ2-1|NA|TRBV3-1/TRBV3-2
TGTGCCAGCAGCCAAGAAGTGACTAGCGGGGGCAATGAGCAGTTCTTC
CASSQEVTSGGNEQFF
>TRBD1|17|TRBJ1-5|NA|TRBV5-8
TGTGCCAGCAGCCTCCATAGGGGACAGGGCTACAATCAGCCCCAGCATTTT
CASSLHRGQGYNQPQHF
>NA|12|TRBJ1-1|once|TRBV30
TGTGCCTGGATCCTCGCGTTGGGGGGAGCTTTCTTT
CAWILALGGAFF
>NA|11|TRBJ2-1|NA|TRBV7-8
TGTGCCAGCAGCGGCATTGATGAGCAGTTCTTC
CASSGIDEQFF
>NA|14|TRBJ2-3|once|TRBV9
TGTGCCAGCAGCGTTCAGACGGAGACAGATACGCAGTATTTT
CASSVQTETDTQYF
>TRBD1|14|TRBJ1-2|few|TRBV5-4
TGTGCCAGCAGCTCGACAGGGGGCCGTTATGGCTACACCTTC
CASSSTGGRYGYTF
>TRBD1|17|TRBJ1-2|NA|TRBV11-2
TGTGCCAGCAGCCCTCGACAGGGTATTCTCTCGATCTATGGCTACACCTTC
CASSPRQGILSIYGYTF
>TRBD1|14|TRBJ1-4|NA|TRBV30
TGTGCCTGGAGTCAAACCCTACCACAGGGGAGACTGTTTTTT
CAWSQTLPQGRLFF
>NA|15|TRBJ2-2|NA|TRBV24-1
TGTGCCACCAGTGACCCATACACTACGACCGGGGAGCTGTTTTTT
CATSDPYTTTGELFF
>NA|16|TRBJ1-3|NA|TRBV7-9
TGTGCCAGCAGCTTAGCGGGGCAGATCTCTGGAAACACCATATATTTT
CASSLAGQISGNTIYF
>TRBD1|14|TRBJ2-7|NA|TRBV6-2/TRBV6-3
TGTGCCAGCAGTTACGGTCAGGGGGCCTACGAGCAGTACTTC
CASSYGQGAYEQYF
>TRBD1|15|TRBJ2-1|few|TRBV3-1/TRBV3-2
TGTGCCAGCAGCCCGGGACAGGGGTTATACAATGAGCAGTTCTTC
CASSPGQGLYNEQFF
>TRBD1|15|TRBJ1-5|NA|TRBV25-1
TGTGCCAGCAGTGAATCTTTGACAGGGCATCAGCCCCAGCATTTT
CASSESLTGHQPQHF
>TRBD2|14|TRBJ2-7|NA|TRBV18
TGTGCCAGCTCACCTCAGGGAGGGCTGGGGGAGCAGTACTTC
CASSPQGGLGEQYF
>NA|13|TRBJ1-3|NA|TRBV19
TGTGCCAGTCAGACAGCGTCTGGAAACACCATATATTTT
CASQTASGNTIYF
>TRBD1|15|TRBJ1-4|NA|TRBV25-1
TGTGCCAGCAGTGATCGACAGGGGTGGGGTGAAAAACTGTTTTTT
CASSDRQGWGEKLFF
>NA|14|TRBJ2-1|NA|TRBV3-1/TRBV3-2
TGTGCCAGCAGCCCGGTTGGGACTCGAACTGAGCAGTTCTTC
CASSPVGTRTEQFF
>NA|13|TRBJ1-2|NA|TRBV7-2
TGTGCCAGCAGAGGGGGGGAGGACTATGGCTACACCTTC
CASRGGEDYGYTF
>TRBD1|14|TRBJ1-2|few|TRBV7-2
TGTGCCAGCAGCTTAGTAGGGACAGGGCATGGCTACACCTTC
CASSLVGTGHGYTF
>NA|15|TRBJ2-7|NA|TRBV9
TGTGCCAGCAGCGTAGTAGCGGAGAGCTCCTACGAGCAGTACTTC
CASSVVAESSYEQYF
>TRBD1|15|TRBJ1-1|NA|TRBV25-1
TGTGCCAGCAGTGGCCGGACAGGGGGCTCAACTGAAGCTTTCTTT
CASSGRTGGSTEAFF
>TRBD2|16|TRBJ2-1|NA|TRBV4-2
TGTGCCAGCAGCCAAGCAGGTGGGGGGGCCTACAATGAGCAGTTCTTC
CASSQAGGGAYNEQFF
>NA|14|TRBJ1-2|NA|TRBV5-1
TGCGCCAGCAGCCAGACCGGGACTGGTTATGGCTACACCTTC
CASSQTGTGYGYTF
>TRBD2|18|TRBJ2-1|NA|TRBV7-2
TGTGCCAGCAGCCCGTGGTGGCGGGGGGGCCGATCCTACAATGAGCAGTTCTTC
CASSPWWRGGRSYNEQFF
>NA|15|TRBJ2-2|NA|TRBV5-1
TGCGCCAGCAGTCACGGACAGTCCAACACCGGGGAGCTGTTTTTT
CASSHGQSNTGELFF
>NA|12|TRBJ2-1|NA|TRBV11-2
TGTGCCAGCAGCTTTGACTGGAATGAGCAGTTCTTC
CASSFDWNEQFF
>NA|16|TRBJ1-1|NA|TRBV7-3
TGTGCCAGCAGCTTAAGTCCCGACAGCATGAACACTGAAGCTTTCTTT
CASSLSPDSMNTEAFF
>TRBD1|13|TRBJ1-2|NA|TRBV12-3/TRBV12-4
TGTGCCAGCAGTCCCAGGGGGCCCTATGGCTACACCTTC
CASSPRGPYGYTF
>TRBD1|16|TRBJ1-3|once|TRBV19
TGTGCCAGTAGTGCTCAACAGGGGGCATCTGGAAACACCATATATTTT
CASSAQQGASGNTIYF
>TRBD2|15|TRBJ2-1|NA|TRBV5-4
TGTGCCAGCAGCCAGGGACTAGCGGGGGGGACTGAGCAGTTCTTC
CASSQGLAGGTEQFF
>NA|15|TRBJ1-6|NA|TRBV5-1
TGCGCCAGCAGCTTGGAACAGGTTTATAATTCACCCCTCCACTTT
CASSLEQVYNSPLHF
>NA|14|TRBJ1-6|NA|TRBV7-6
TGTGCCAGCAGCCCAGGGCCCGGTAATTCACCCCTCCACTTT
CASSPGPGNSPLHF
>TRBD1|16|TRBJ1-4|NA|TRBV6-1
TGTGCCAGCAGTGAGTCCAACCGGGACAGGGGGCGGAAACTGTTTTTT
CASSESNRDRGRKLFF
>NA|14|TRBJ1-5|NA|TRBV4-3
TGCGCCAGCAGCCAAGAGATACGGTCTCAGCCCCAGCATTTT
CASSQEIRSQPQHF
>NA|13|TRBJ1-1|NA|TRBV27
TGTGCCAGCAGCGGTGGGGCGCGAACTGAAGCTTTCTTT
CASSGGARTEAFF
>NA|13|TRBJ1-2|NA|TRBV6-5
TGTGCCAGCAGACGACAGAGGTACTATGGCTACACCTTC
CASRRQRYYGYTF
>TRBD1|13|TRBJ1-1|NA|TRBV14
TGTGCCAGCAGCCCAGGGGGGTTCCCTGAAGCTTTCTTT
CASSPGGFPEAFF
>NA|15|TRBJ2-6|once|TRBV7-9
TGTGCCAGCAGCTCCGTGTCGGCTGGGGCCAACGTCCTGACTTTC
CASSSVSAGANVLTF
>TRBD1|17|TRBJ1-4|NA|TRBV4-3
TGCGCCAGCAGCCAAGATAATAGGGACAGGGTGGATGAAAAACTGTTTTTT
CASSQDNRDRVDEKLFF
>NA|14|TRBJ1-1|NA|TRBV7-2
TGTGCCAGCAGCTTGGAAGAGGTGAACACTGAAGCTTTCTTT
CASSLEEVNTEAFF
>TRBD2|15|TRBJ2-1|NA|TRBV11-3
TGTGCCAGCAGCTTACTAGCGGGGGGTTACAATGAGCAGTTCTTC
CASSLLAGGYNEQFF
>NA|13|TRBJ1-2|once|TRBV27
TGTGCCAGCAGTTTACTCTCGAACGGTGGCTACACCTTC
CASSLLSNGGYTF
>NA|12|TRBJ2-1|NA|TRBV20-1
TGCAGTGCTAGTTGGCGGCACAATGAGCAGTTCTTC
CSASWRHNEQFF
>TRBD1|14|TRBJ1-3|NA|TRBV6-5
TGTGCCAGCAGTAACAGGGACAGGGGAAACACCATATATTTT
CASSNRDRGNTIYF